This T cell receptor beta chain was sequenced for a study of T cells after yellow fever vaccination. Study at large: Fractions with few cells were prepared using SMART-Seq v4 Ultra Low Input.

This clonotype occurred many times. Antigen: not known. Regarding the study as a whole: Weaker, the secondary response had a peak occurring faster, on day 5 versus 15.

V lost 3 bases, J lost 4 bases, and 13 bases lay in between. CDR3 size: 15 residues. Per the germline V gene, CDR1 is SGHKS and CDR2 is YYEKEE (reference sequence). UMIs were added to TCR cDNA along with a universal primer site when it was made by 5'RACE template switching. TCRdb reanalysed the 5' RACE reads using MiXCR and keeps one entry per CDR3 protein. The data show about 160,000 distinct CDR3 sequences, about 7% seen once. The clonotype comes from a man aged 18 to 30 who received the YFV17D yellow fever vaccine. The chain is built from TRBV5-5 and TRBJ1-4; D call uncertain. The sequencing here drew on CD4+ T cells sorted from PBMCs, taken more than 4 days after the first yellow fever vaccination. The chain's CDR3 is CASSSPSAINEKLFF. The CDR3 region has the DNA TGTGCCAGCAGCTCTCCGTCGGCCATTAATGAAAAACTGTTTTTT.